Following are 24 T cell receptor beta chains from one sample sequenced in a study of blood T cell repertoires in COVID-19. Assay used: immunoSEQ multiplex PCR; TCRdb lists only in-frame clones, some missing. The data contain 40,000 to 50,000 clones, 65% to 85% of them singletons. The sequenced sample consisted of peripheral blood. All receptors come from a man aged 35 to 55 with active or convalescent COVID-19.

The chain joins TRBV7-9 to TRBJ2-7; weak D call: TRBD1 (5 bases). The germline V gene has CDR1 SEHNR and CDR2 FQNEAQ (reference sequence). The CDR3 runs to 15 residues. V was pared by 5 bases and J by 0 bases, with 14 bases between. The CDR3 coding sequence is TGTGCCAGCAGCCCAAGATGGACACTCTCCTACGAGCAGTACTTC. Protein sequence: CASSPRWTLSYEQYF.

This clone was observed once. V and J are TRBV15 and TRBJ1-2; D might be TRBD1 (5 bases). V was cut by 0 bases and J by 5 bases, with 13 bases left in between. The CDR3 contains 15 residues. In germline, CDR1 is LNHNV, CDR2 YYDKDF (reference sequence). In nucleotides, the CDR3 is TGTGCCACCAGCAGAGACACGACAGATTTTTATGGCTACACCTTC. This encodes CATSRDTTDFYGYTF.

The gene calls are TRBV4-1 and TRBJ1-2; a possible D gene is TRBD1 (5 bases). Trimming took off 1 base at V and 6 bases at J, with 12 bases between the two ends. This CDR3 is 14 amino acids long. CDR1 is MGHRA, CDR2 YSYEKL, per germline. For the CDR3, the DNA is TGCGCCAGCAGCCAAGGGACTGGGGGGGATGGCTACACCTTC. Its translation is CASSQGTGGDGYTF.

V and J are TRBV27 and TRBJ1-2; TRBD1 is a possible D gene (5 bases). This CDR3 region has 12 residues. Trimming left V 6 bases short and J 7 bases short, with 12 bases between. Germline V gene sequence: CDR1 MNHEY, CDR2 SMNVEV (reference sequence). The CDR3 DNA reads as TGTGCCAGCAGGGCCGGGAGGGGTGGCTACACCTTC. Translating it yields CASRAGRGGYTF.

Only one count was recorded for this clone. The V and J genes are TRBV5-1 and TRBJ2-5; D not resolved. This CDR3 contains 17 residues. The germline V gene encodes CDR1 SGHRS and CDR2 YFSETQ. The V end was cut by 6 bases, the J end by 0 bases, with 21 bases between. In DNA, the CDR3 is TGCGCCAGCATGGTTAGTCTTAGATCGGTGGACCAAGAGACCCAGTACTTC. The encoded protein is CASMVSLRSVDQETQYF. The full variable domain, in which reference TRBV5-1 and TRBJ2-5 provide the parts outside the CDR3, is KAGVTQTPRYLIKTRGQQVTLSCSPISGHRSVSWYQQTPGQGLQFLFEYFSETQRNKGNFPGRFSGRQFSNSRSEMNVSTLELGDSALYLCASMVSLRSVDQETQYFGPGTRLLVL.

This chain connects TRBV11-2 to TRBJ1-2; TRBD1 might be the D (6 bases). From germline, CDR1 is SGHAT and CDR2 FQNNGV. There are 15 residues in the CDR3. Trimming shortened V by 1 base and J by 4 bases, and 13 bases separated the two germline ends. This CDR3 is CASSLGPGGAYGYTF. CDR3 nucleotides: TGTGCCAGCAGCTTAGGCCCCGGGGGGGCCTATGGCTACACCTTC.

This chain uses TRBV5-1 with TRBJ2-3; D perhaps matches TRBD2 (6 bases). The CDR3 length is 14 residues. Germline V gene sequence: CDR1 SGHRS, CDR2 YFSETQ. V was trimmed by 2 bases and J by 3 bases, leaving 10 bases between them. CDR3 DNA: TGCGCCAGCAGCTTCCCTAGCGAGACAGATACGCAGTATTTT. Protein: CASSFPSETDTQYF.

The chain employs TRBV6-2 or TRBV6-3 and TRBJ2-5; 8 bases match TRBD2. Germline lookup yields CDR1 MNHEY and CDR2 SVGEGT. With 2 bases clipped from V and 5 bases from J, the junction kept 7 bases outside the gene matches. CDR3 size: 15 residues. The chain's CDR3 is CASSYIGGALETQYF. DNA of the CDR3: TGTGCCAGCAGTTACATCGGGGGGGCTCTGGAGACCCAGTACTTC.

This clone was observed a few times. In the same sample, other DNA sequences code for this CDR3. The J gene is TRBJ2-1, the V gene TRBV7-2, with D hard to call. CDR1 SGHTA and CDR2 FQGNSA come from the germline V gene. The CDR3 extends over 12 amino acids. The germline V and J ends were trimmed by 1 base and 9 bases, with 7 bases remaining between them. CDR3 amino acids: CASSLVPGEQFF. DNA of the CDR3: TGTGCCAGCAGCTTAGTCCCGGGTGAGCAGTTCTTC. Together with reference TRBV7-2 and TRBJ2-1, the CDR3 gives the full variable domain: GAGVSQSPSNKVTEKGKDVELRCDPISGHTALYWYRQSLGQGLEFLIYFQGNSAPDKSGLPSDRFSAERTGGSVSTLTIQRTQQEDSAVYLCASSLVPGEQFFGPGTRLTVL.

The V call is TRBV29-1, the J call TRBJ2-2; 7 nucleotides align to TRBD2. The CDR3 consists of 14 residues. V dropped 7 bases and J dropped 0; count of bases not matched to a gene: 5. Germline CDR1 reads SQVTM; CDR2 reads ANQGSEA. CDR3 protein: CSAQRDPNTGELFF. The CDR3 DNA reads TGCAGCGCCCAGCGGGACCCGAACACCGGGGAGCTGTTTTTT.

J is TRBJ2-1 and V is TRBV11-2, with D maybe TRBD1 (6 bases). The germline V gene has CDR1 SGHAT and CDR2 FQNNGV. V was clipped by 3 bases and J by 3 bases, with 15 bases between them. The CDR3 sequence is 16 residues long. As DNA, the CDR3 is TGTGCCAGCAGCTTTCGAGGGGGAAGCAACTACAATGAGCAGTTCTTC. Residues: CASSFRGGSNYNEQFF.

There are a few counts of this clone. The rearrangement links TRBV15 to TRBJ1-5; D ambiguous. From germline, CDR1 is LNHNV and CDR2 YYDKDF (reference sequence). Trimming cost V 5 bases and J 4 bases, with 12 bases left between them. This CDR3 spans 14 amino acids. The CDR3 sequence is CATSLEVGNQPQHF. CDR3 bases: TGTGCCACCAGCCTCGAGGTCGGTAATCAGCCCCAGCATTTT.

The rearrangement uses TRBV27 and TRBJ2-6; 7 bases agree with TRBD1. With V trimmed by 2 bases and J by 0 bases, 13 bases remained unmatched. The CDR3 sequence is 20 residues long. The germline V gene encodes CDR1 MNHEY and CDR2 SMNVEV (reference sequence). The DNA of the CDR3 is TGTGCCAGCAGTTTAGGATCCTGGACAGGCGGCCTCTCTGGGGCCAACGTCCTGACTTTC. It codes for CASSLGSWTGGLSGANVLTF.

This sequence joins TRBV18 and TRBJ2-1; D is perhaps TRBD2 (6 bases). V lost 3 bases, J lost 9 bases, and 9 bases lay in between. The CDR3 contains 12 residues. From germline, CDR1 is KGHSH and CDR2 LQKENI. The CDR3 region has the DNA TGTGCCAGCTCACCGGGAGGCGGTGAGCAGTTCTTC. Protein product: CASSPGGGEQFF.

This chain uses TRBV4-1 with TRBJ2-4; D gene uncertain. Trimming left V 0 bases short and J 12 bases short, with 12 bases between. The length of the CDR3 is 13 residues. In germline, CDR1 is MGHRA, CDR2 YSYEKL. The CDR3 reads CASSQDLEVAQYF. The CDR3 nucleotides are TGCGCCAGCAGCCAAGACCTCGAGGTAGCTCAGTACTTC.

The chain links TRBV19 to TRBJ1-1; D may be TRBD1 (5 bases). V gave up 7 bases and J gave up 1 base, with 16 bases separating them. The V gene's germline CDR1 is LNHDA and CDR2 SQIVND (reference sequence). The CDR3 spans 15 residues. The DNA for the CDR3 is TGTGCCAGTAACCGAGGTGGGGGAGGGAACACTGAAGCTTTCTTT. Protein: CASNRGGGGNTEAFF.

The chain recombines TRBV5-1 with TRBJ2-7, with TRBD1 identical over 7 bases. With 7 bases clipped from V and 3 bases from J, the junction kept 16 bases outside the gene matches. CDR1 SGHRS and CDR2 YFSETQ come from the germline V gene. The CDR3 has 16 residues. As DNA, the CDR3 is TGCGCCAGCCGAGACTGGGGAAGACAGGGCCGCTACGAGCAGTACTTC. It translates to CASRDWGRQGRYEQYF.

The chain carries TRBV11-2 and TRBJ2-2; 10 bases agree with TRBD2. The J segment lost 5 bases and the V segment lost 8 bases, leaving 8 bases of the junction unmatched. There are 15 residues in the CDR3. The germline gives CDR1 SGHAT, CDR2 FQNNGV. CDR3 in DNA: TGTGCCAGCGAAAGCGGGAGGGCCAGGACCGGGGAGCTGTTTTTT. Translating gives CASESGRARTGELFF.

The CDR3 DNA reads TGTGCCACCAGTGACCCTGACAGGGGATGGGGCAATGAGCAGTTCTTC. Its translation is CATSDPDRGWGNEQFF. The rearrangement links TRBV24-1 to TRBJ2-1; 8 nucleotides align to TRBD1. V trimming: 4 bases; J trimming: 6 bases; junction bases outside the gene matches: 10. Germline CDR1 reads KGHDR; CDR2 reads SFDVKD. The CDR3 contains 16 residues.

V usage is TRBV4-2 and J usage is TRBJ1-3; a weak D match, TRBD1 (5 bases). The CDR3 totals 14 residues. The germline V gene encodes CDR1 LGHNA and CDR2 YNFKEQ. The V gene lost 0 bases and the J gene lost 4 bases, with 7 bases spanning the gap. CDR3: CASSQEQVGNTIYF. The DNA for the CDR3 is TGTGCCAGCAGCCAAGAACAGGTCGGAAACACCATATATTTT.

This chain's CDR3 is CASSSPSAGNYEQYF. Written as DNA, the CDR3 is TGTGCCAGCAGCTCACCAAGCGCGGGAAACTACGAGCAGTACTTC. The chain combines TRBV6-5 with TRBJ2-7, with D possibly being TRBD2 (6 bases). Trimming took 6 bases from V and 3 from J, leaving 18 bases between them. The CDR3 runs 15 residues. Germline CDR1 MNHEY, CDR2 SVGAGI.

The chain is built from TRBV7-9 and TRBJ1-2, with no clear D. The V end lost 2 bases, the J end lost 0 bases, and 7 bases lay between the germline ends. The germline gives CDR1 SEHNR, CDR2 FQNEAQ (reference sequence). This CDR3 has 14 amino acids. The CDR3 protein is CASSLSGANYGYTF. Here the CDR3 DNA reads TGTGCCAGCAGCTTATCCGGGGCTAACTATGGCTACACCTTC.

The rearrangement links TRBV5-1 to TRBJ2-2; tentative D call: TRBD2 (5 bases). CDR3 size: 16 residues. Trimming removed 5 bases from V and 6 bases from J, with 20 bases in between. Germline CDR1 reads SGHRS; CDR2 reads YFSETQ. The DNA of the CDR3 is TGCGCCAGCAGTTCTCCCGTCTCCACGGAGGCCGGGGAGCTGTTTTTT. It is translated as CASSSPVSTEAGELFF.

CDR3 amino acids: CASTFRQGNIGNQPQHF. The DNA for the CDR3 is TGTGCCAGCACCTTCCGGCAGGGAAACATAGGCAATCAGCCCCAGCATTTT. This chain joins TRBV28 and TRBJ1-5; tentative D call: TRBD1 (5 bases). Between the trimmed V and J ends, which lost 7 bases and 2 bases, there was a span of 21 bases. The CDR3 totals 17 residues. The V gene's germline CDR1 is MDHEN and CDR2 SYDVKM.